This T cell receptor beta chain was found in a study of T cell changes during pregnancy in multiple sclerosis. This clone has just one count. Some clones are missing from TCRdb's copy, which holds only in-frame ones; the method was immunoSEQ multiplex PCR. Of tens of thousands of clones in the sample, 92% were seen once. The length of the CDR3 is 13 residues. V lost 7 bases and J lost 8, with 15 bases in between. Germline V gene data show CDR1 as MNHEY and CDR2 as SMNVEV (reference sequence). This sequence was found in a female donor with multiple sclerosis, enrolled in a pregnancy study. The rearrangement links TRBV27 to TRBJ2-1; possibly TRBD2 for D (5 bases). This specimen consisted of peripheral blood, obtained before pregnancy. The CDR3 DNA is TGTGCCAGCAAAACACTAGGTCCCGATGAGCAGTTCTTC. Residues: CASKTLGPDEQFF.